The 27 T cell receptor beta chains below come from one sample, sequenced in a study of blood T cell repertoires in COVID-19. Sequencing was performed with immunoSEQ multiplex PCR; in TCRdb, only in-frame clones are kept and a portion is missing. In the table there are 40,000 to 50,000 clones, 70% to 90% of which are singletons. The specimen sequenced was peripheral blood. These receptors came from a human donor in a cohort sampled during active COVID-19. The donor label of this sample is uncertain.

There are a few counts of this clone. In DNA, the CDR3 is TGTGCCAGCAGCCCTAGGCAGGGTTTTAATGAAAAACTGTTTTTT. It is translated as CASSPRQGFNEKLFF. J is TRBJ1-4 and V is TRBV3-1 (or the pseudogene TRBV3-2); possible D gene TRBD1, 5 bases. The germline V gene encodes CDR1 LGHDT and CDR2 YNNKEL (reference sequence). The CDR3 has 15 residues. Trimming removed 4 bases from V and 4 bases from J, with 13 bases in between.

The V gene is TRBV3-1 (or the pseudogene TRBV3-2), the J gene TRBJ2-5; D is uncertain. Per germline, CDR1 LGHDT and CDR2 YNNKEL (reference sequence). Trimming cost V 4 bases and J 7 bases, with 10 bases left between them. The CDR3 covers 12 residues. The CDR3 loop reads CASSRYRVTQYF. For the CDR3, the DNA is TGTGCCAGCAGCCGATACCGCGTGACCCAGTACTTC.

V gene TRBV7-2 combines with J gene TRBJ1-1; D may be TRBD1 (6 bases). V lost 3 bases to trimming and J lost 2 bases, with 10 bases between them. Germline V gene lookup returns CDR1 SGHTA and CDR2 FQGNSA. This CDR3 contains 14 residues. CDR3 region: CASSLTGVNTEAFF. CDR3 DNA: TGTGCCAGCAGCTTGACAGGCGTTAACACTGAAGCTTTCTTT.

V gene TRBV5-4 combines with J gene TRBJ2-3, with TRBD2 matching 15 bases. The CDR3 totals 17 residues. Germline CDR1 is SGHNT and CDR2 is YYREEE (reference sequence). The V gene end was trimmed by 4 bases and the J gene end by 3 bases; junction bases not matched to a gene: 6. The CDR3 DNA is TGTGCCAGCAGCCCCGGACTAGCGGGGGGGCCTACAGATACGCAGTATTTT. It specifies CASSPGLAGGPTDTQYF.

This chain links TRBV5-4 with TRBJ2-1; the D is unclear. Germline lookup yields CDR1 SGHNT and CDR2 YYREEE (reference sequence). The length of the CDR3 is 11 residues. Trimming took 3 bases from V and 10 from J, leaving 8 bases between them. The DNA for the CDR3 is TGTGCCAGCAGCTCCCCCGGGGAGCAGTTCTTC. This sequence encodes CASSSPGEQFF.

J is TRBJ1-1 and V is TRBV7-6; 11 nucleotides align to TRBD1. CDR3 length: 20 residues. Germline V lookup: CDR1 SGHVS, CDR2 FNYEAQ. Trimming at V came to 5 bases and at J to 2 bases, leaving 19 bases not matched to a gene. The CDR3 DNA sequence: TGTGCCAGCAGCCCCCGCTGGGACAGGGACAGGGGGGCAGTCAACACTGAAGCTTTCTTT. It encodes CASSPRWDRDRGAVNTEAFF.

The rearrangement links TRBV10-1 to TRBJ2-5; maybe TRBD1 (6 bases). V was trimmed by 4 bases and J by 3 bases, leaving 12 bases between them. The V gene's germline CDR1 is WNHNN and CDR2 SYGVQD (reference sequence). This CDR3 has 14 residues. CDR3 DNA sequence: TGCGCCAGCAGTGTGGGCTGGACAGAAGAGACCCAGTACTTC. Amino acid sequence: CASSVGWTEETQYF.

This clone occurred once. The chain combines TRBV5-1 with TRBJ2-2; D remains unclear. The V end lost 2 bases, the J end lost 0 bases, and 8 bases lay between the germline ends. CDR1 is SGHRS, CDR2 YFSETQ, per germline. The CDR3 length is 15 residues. CDR3: CASSFGQANTGELFF. The CDR3 DNA reads TGCGCCAGCAGCTTTGGGCAGGCGAACACCGGGGAGCTGTTTTTT.

The chain is built from TRBV18 and TRBJ2-3; unclear D gene. With 1 base removed from V and 3 bases from J, the gap between germline ends came to 5 bases. This CDR3 region has 13 residues. Germline-derived CDR1 and CDR2 are KGHSH and LQKENI. CDR3 bases: TGTGCCAGCTCACCACGAGAAACAGATACGCAGTATTTT. As protein: CASSPRETDTQYF.

CDR3 loop: CASSPGGALETQYF. For the CDR3, the DNA is TGTGCCAGCAGCCCGGGGGGGGCCTTGGAGACCCAGTACTTC. V is TRBV6-5 and J is TRBJ2-5; TRBD2 aligns across 8 bases. This CDR3 region has 14 residues. The germline gives CDR1 MNHEY, CDR2 SVGAGI. V dropped 6 bases and J dropped 5; count of bases not matched to a gene: 8.

The V call is TRBV6-5, the J call TRBJ2-7; 9 nucleotides line up with TRBD1. There are 15 residues in the CDR3. V was clipped by 7 bases and J by 4 bases; unmatched bases: 11. From germline, CDR1 is MNHEY and CDR2 SVGAGI. The CDR3 is CASTEIGTGIYEQYF. CDR3 nucleotide sequence: TGTGCCAGCACCGAAATAGGGACAGGGATTTACGAGCAGTACTTC.

The chain is built from TRBV19 and TRBJ2-3, with a weak D call TRBD1 (5 bases). V lost 1 base to trimming and J lost 0 bases, with 8 bases between them. Germline values: CDR1 LNHDA, CDR2 SQIVND (reference sequence). This CDR3 has 15 residues. The CDR3 protein is CASSIGQTSTDTQYF. For the CDR3, the DNA is TGTGCCAGTAGTATAGGACAGACTAGCACAGATACGCAGTATTTT. The full variable domain, completed using reference TRBV19 and TRBJ2-3, is DGGITQSPKYLFRKEGQNVTLSCEQNLNHDAMYWYRQDPGQGLRLIYYSQIVNDFQKGDIAEGYSVSREKKESFPLTVTSAQKNPTAFYLCASSIGQTSTDTQYFGPGTRLTVL.

The J gene is TRBJ1-4, the V gene TRBV4-1; D is perhaps TRBD1 (6 bases). Looked up from germline, CDR1 is MGHRA and CDR2 is YSYEKL. Trimming left V 4 bases short and J 6 bases short, with 12 bases between. The CDR3 covers 14 residues. The CDR3 sequence: CASSLGSGDEKLFF. The DNA of the CDR3 is TGCGCCAGCAGCCTGGGGTCAGGGGATGAAAAACTGTTTTTT.

This chain uses TRBV24-1 with TRBJ2-1; TRBD2 might be the D (7 bases). Trimming left V 4 bases short and J 6 bases short, with 15 bases between. Germline V CDR1 and CDR2: KGHDR, SFDVKD. This CDR3 spans 15 amino acids. This CDR3 reads CATSDPRRGLNEQFF. CDR3 DNA: TGTGCCACCAGTGACCCGCGGCGGGGGCTCAATGAGCAGTTCTTC.

The chain recombines TRBV14 with TRBJ1-6, with D possibly being TRBD1 (6 bases). Germline V gene lookup returns CDR1 SGHDN and CDR2 FVKESK. Deletions cut 2 bases from V and 7 bases from J, with 9 bases between. The CDR3 contains 14 residues. CDR3: CASSQWTANSPLHF. The CDR3 DNA is TGTGCCAGCAGCCAATGGACAGCAAATTCACCCCTCCACTTT.

CDR3 bases: TGTGCCAGCACTCCAAGTGGAGCGGGAGAGCAGTACTTC. Its protein is CASTPSGAGEQYF. V is TRBV2 and J is TRBJ2-7, with 7 bases lining up with TRBD2. CDR1 SNHLY and CDR2 FYNNEI come from the germline V gene. The CDR3 has 13 residues. V was pared by 7 bases and J by 7 bases, with 10 bases of the junction left unmatched.

This clone has only one observation. J is TRBJ2-1 and V is TRBV7-3; D is undetermined. Trimming removed 2 bases from V and 0 bases from J, with 5 bases in between. From germline, CDR1 is SGHTA and CDR2 FQGTGA. The CDR3 sequence is 14 residues long. CDR3 sequence reads: CASSLWPSYNEQFF. The CDR3 nucleotides are TGTGCCAGCAGCTTATGGCCCTCCTACAATGAGCAGTTCTTC.

This rearrangement joins TRBV18 to TRBJ2-5; tentatively, D is TRBD1 (5 bases). V shed 6 bases and J shed 4 bases, with 15 bases lying between them. From germline, CDR1 is KGHSH and CDR2 LQKENI. The CDR3 loop spans 14 amino acids. The CDR3 nucleotides read TGTGCCAGCTCTCGCCAGGGCGGTGGAGAGACCCAGTACTTC. This gives the protein CASSRQGGGETQYF.

The chain employs TRBV6-5 and TRBJ2-3, with 13 nucleotides matching TRBD2. Germline assignment: CDR1 MNHEY and CDR2 SVGAGI. V lost 5 bases to trimming and J lost 6 bases; unmatched junction nucleotides: 5. This CDR3 is built from 15 residues. This CDR3 reads CASSPTTSGGDTQYF. DNA of the CDR3: TGTGCCAGCAGTCCCACGACTAGCGGGGGGGATACGCAGTATTTT.

V usage is TRBV4-3 and J usage is TRBJ2-1; D is perhaps TRBD2 (6 bases). CDR1 and CDR2 from the germline V gene are LGHNA and YSLEER. V gave up 4 bases and J gave up 7 bases, with 17 bases separating them. The CDR3 contains 15 residues. In nucleotides, the CDR3 is TGCGCCAGCAGCCCCCGTCGTGGCGGGGCAAATGAGCAGTTCTTC. Protein sequence: CASSPRRGGANEQFF.

This chain links TRBV9 with TRBJ1-2; perhaps TRBD1 as D (6 bases). Germline lookup yields CDR1 SGDLS and CDR2 YYNGEE. V was cut by 3 bases and J by 6 bases, with 9 bases left in between. There are 12 residues in the CDR3. The CDR3 is CASSGQVDGYTF. The DNA for the CDR3 is TGTGCCAGCAGCGGACAGGTCGATGGCTACACCTTC.

The chain recombines TRBV6-5 with TRBJ1-2, with TRBD1 matching 10 bases. With V trimmed by 8 bases and J by 2 bases, 8 bases remained unmatched. CDR1 is MNHEY and CDR2 is SVGAGI in the germline V gene. CDR3 length equals 15 residues. The CDR3 protein is CASRNGQGGNYGYTF. CDR3 nucleotide sequence: TGTGCCAGCCGAAACGGACAGGGGGGGAACTATGGCTACACCTTC.

In this sample, this clone turned up a few times. V gene TRBV6-6 combines with J gene TRBJ2-7; 7 nucleotides line up with TRBD2. Unmatched junction bases numbered 4, after V lost 11 bases and J lost 0 bases. The CDR3 sequence is 12 residues long. CDR1 and CDR2 (germline): MNHNY, SVGAGI (reference sequence). The CDR3 protein is CAGGRVSYEQYF. The CDR3 DNA reads TGTGCCGGAGGGAGGGTCTCCTACGAGCAGTACTTC.

This clone was detected only a few times. The chain carries TRBV9 and TRBJ1-3; D gene uncertain. The germline V gene has CDR1 SGDLS and CDR2 YYNGEE. Trimming cost V 2 bases and J 0 bases, with 9 bases left between them. The CDR3 has 15 residues. This CDR3 is CASSVDWNSGNTIYF. Here the CDR3 DNA reads TGTGCCAGCAGCGTGGACTGGAACTCTGGAAACACCATATATTTT. Complete variable domain (other parts from reference TRBV9 and TRBJ1-3): DSGVTQTPKHLITATGQRVTLRCSPRSGDLSVYWYQQSLDQGLQFLIQYYNGEERAKGNILERFSAQQFPDLHSELNLSSLELGDSALYFCASSVDWNSGNTIYFGEGSWLTVV.

The V and J genes are TRBV7-9 and TRBJ1-2; unclear D gene. The CDR3 runs to 14 residues. Per the germline V gene, CDR1 is SEHNR and CDR2 is FQNEAQ (reference sequence). The V gene lost 1 base and the J gene lost 7 bases, with 13 bases spanning the gap. This CDR3 reads CASSLGAPLGGYTF. In DNA, the CDR3 is TGTGCCAGCAGCTTAGGGGCCCCATTGGGTGGCTACACCTTC.

The genes are TRBV5-6 and TRBJ1-5; 10 bases fit TRBD1. The CDR3 has 15 amino acids. The junction had 6 bases not matched to a gene; V was cut back by 5 bases and J by 4 bases. Looked up from germline, CDR1 is SGHDT and CDR2 is YYEEEE. CDR3 amino acids: CASSRRDRGNQPQHF. The CDR3 region has the DNA TGTGCCAGCAGTCGCCGGGACAGGGGAAATCAGCCCCAGCATTTT.

This chain links TRBV7-3 with TRBJ2-5; maybe TRBD2 (5 bases). The germline CDR1 and CDR2 sequences are SGHTA and FQGTGA. The CDR3 loop spans 15 amino acids. V lost 5 bases and J lost 10, with 23 bases in between. The CDR3 DNA is TGTGCCAGCAGCCCCCACACCGGGTCCACGGGGAACCAGTACTTC. Translation gives CASSPHTGSTGNQYF.